This TCR beta chain was documented in a study of response to subunit inactivated influenza vaccine. Findings and caveats of the study: Each seasonal influenza vaccination recruits few new T cells, the authors suggested.

Germline CDR1 reads LGHDT; CDR2 reads YNNKEL (reference sequence). This CDR3 is built from 12 residues. With 2 bases removed from V and 7 bases from J, the gap between germline ends came to 9 bases. A word on this clonotype: Antigen unknown.

TCRdb reprocessed the RT-PCR reads with MiXCR, giving one entry per CDR3 protein. The sample includes approximately 700,000 distinct CDR3 sequences, 15% to 18% of them seen just once. The specimen was PBMCs from blood, collected roughly 13 days after vaccination. The clonotype comes from a man over 45 who received an inactivated influenza vaccine. This chain links TRBV3-1 with TRBJ2-7; D not certain. The CDR3, as DNA: TGTGCCAGCAGCCAACCAGTCGGGGAGCAGTACTTC. This sequence encodes CASSQPVGEQYF.